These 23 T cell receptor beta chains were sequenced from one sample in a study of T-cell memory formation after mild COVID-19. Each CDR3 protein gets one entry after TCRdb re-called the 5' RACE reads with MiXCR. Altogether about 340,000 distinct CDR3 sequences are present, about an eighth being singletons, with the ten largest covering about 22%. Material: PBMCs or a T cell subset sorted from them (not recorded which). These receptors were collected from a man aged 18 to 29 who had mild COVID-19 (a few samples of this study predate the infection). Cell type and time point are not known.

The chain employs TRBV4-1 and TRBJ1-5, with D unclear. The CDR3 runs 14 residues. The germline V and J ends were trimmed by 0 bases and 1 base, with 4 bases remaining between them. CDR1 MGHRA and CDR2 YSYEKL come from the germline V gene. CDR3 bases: TGCGCCAGCAGCCAAGATCCCAGCAATCAGCCCCAGCATTTT. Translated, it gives CASSQDPSNQPQHF.

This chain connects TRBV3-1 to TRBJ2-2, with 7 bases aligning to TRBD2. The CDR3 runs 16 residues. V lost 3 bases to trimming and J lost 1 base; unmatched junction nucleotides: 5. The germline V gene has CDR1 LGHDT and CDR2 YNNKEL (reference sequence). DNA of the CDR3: TGTGCCAGCAGCCAGGCTTGGGGGGGGAACACCGGGGAGCTGTTTTTT. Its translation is CASSQAWGGNTGELFF.

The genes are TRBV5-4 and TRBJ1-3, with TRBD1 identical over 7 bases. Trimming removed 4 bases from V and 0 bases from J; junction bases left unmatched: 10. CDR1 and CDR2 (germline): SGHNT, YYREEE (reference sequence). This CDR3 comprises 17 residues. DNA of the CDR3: TGTGCCAGCAGCCCACTCCCGACAGGGCTCTCTGGAAACACCATATATTTT. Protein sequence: CASSPLPTGLSGNTIYF.

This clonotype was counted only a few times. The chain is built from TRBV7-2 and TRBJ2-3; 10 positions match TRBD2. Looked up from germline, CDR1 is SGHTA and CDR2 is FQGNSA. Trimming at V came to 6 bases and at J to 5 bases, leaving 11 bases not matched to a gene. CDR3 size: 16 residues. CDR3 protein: CASSHDPAGGIDTQYF. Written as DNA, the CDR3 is TGTGCCAGCAGTCACGACCCAGCGGGGGGGATAGATACGCAGTATTTT.

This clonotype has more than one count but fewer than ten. CDR3 loop: CASSYRGRRKPQHF. The CDR3 nucleotides are TGTGCCAGCAGTTACCGGGGGCGCAGAAAGCCCCAGCATTTT. The chain uses TRBV12-3 or TRBV12-4 and TRBJ1-5; a weak D match, TRBD1 (6 bases). The CDR3 consists of 14 residues. Trimming removed 4 bases from V and 8 bases from J, with 15 bases in between.

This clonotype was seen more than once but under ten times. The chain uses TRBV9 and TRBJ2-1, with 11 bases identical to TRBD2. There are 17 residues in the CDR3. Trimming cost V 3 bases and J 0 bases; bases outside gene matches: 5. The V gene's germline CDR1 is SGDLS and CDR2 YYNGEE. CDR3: CASSELAGVSSYNEQFF. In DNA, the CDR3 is TGTGCCAGCAGCGAACTAGCGGGGGTAAGCTCCTACAATGAGCAGTTCTTC.

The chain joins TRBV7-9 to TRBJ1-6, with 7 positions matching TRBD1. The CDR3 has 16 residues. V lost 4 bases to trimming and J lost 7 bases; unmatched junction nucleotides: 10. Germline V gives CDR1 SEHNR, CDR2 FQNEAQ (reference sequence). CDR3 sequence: CASSSLSTGVNSPLHF. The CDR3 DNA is TGTGCCAGCAGCTCCCTGTCAACAGGGGTCAATTCACCCCTCCACTTT.

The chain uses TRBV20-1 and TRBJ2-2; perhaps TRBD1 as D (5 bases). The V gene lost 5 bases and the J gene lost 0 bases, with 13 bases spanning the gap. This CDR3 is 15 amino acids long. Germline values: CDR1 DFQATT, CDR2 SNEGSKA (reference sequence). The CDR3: CSAWGEYANTGELFF. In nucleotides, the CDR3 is TGCAGTGCTTGGGGCGAATACGCGAACACCGGGGAGCTGTTTTTT.

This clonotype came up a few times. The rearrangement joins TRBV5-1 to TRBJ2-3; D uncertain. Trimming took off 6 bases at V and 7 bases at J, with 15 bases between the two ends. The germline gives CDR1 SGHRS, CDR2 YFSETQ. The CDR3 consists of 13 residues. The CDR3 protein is CASTAPPVNTQYF. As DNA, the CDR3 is TGCGCCAGCACAGCTCCCCCAGTGAATACGCAGTATTTT.

CDR3 amino acids: CASSPGQINQPQHF. The CDR3 coding sequence is TGCGCCAGCAGCCCCGGACAAATCAATCAGCCCCAGCATTTT. The rearrangement links TRBV4-1 to TRBJ1-5; tentative D call: TRBD1 (5 bases). Germline-derived CDR1 and CDR2 are MGHRA and YSYEKL. Trimming took off 4 bases at V and 3 bases at J, with 10 bases between the two ends. This CDR3 has 14 amino acids.

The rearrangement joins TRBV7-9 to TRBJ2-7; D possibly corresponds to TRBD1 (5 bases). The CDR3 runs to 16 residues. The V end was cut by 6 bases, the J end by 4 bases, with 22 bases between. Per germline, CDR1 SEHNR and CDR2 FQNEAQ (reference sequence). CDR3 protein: CASSPVPGRTGYEQYF. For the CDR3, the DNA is TGTGCCAGCAGTCCCGTACCCGGACGTACAGGTTACGAGCAGTACTTC.

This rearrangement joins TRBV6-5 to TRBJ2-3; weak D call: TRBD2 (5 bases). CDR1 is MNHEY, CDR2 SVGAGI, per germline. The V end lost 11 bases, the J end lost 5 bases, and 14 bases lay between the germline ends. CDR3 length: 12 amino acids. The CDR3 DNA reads TGTGCCTCATGGACGGGGAGAGATACGCAGTATTTT. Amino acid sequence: CASWTGRDTQYF.

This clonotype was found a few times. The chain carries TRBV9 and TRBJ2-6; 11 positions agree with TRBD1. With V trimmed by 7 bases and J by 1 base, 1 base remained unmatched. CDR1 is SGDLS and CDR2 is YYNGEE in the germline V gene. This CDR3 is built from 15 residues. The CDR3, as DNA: TGTGCCAGCGGACAGGGGGCATCTGGGGCCAACGTCCTGACTTTC. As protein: CASGQGASGANVLTF.

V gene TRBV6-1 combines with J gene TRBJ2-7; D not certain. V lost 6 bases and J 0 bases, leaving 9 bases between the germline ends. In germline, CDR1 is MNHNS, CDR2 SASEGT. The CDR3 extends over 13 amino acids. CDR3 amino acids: CASSRTASYEQYF. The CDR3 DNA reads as TGTGCCAGCAGCCGCACAGCCTCCTACGAGCAGTACTTC.

The CDR3 coding sequence is TGTGCCAGCAGTGAGGGTACCGGCTACGAGCAGTACTTC. It is translated as CASSEGTGYEQYF. The chain recombines TRBV25-1 with TRBJ2-7; D gene uncertain. Germline V lookup: CDR1 MGHDK, CDR2 SYGVNS. V lost 3 bases and J 3 bases, leaving 9 bases between the germline ends. CDR3 length equals 13 residues.

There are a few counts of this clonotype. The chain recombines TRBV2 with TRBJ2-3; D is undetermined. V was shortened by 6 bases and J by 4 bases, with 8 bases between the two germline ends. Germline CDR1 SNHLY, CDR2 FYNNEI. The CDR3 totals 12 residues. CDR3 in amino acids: CASRGTPDTQYF. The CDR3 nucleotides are TGTGCCAGCAGAGGCACCCCAGATACGCAGTATTTT.

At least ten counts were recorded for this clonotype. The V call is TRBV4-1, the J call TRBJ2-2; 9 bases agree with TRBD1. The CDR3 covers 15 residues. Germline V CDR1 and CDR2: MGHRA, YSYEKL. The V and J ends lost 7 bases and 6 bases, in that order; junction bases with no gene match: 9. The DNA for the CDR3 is TGCGCCAGCAAGCCGGGACAGGGTGCCCCCGGGGAGCTGTTTTTT. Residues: CASKPGQGAPGELFF.

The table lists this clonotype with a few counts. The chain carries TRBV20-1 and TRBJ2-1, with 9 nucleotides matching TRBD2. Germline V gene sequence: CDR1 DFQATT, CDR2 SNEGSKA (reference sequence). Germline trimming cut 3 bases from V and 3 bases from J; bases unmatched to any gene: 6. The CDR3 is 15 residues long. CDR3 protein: CSARGSGGHYNEQFF. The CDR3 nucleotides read TGCAGTGCTAGGGGTAGCGGGGGCCACTACAATGAGCAGTTCTTC.

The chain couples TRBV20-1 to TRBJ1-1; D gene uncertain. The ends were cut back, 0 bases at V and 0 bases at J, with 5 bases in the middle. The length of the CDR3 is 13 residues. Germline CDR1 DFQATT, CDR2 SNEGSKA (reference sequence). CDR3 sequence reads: CSARDHLNTEAFF. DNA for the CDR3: TGCAGTGCTAGAGATCATTTGAACACTGAAGCTTTCTTT.

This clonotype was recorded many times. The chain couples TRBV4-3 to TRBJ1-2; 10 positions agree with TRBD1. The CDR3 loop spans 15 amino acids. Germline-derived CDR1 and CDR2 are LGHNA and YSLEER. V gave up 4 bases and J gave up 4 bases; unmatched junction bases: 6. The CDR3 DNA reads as TGCGCCAGCAGCCGCGACAGGGGGCTAAGCTATGGCTACACCTTC. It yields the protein CASSRDRGLSYGYTF.

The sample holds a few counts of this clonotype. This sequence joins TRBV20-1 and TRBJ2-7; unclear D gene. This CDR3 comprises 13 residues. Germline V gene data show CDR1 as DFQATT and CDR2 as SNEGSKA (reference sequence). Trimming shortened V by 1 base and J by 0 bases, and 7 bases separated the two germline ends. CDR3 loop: CSARVEPSYEQYF. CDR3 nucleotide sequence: TGCAGTGCTAGAGTAGAACCCTCCTACGAGCAGTACTTC.

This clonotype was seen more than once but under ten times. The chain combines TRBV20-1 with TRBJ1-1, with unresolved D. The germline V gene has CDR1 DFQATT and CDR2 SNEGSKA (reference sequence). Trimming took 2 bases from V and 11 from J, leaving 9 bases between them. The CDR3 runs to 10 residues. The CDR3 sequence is CSARILGAFF. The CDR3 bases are TGCAGTGCTAGAATCCTTGGGGCTTTCTTT.

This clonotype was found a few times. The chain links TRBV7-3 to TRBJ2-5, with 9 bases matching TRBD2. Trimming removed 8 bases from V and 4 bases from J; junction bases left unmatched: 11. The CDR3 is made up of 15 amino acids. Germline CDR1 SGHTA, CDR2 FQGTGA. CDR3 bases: TGTGCCAGCGGTAGCGGGGGTCACAGGGGAGAGACCCAGTACTTC. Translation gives CASGSGGHRGETQYF.